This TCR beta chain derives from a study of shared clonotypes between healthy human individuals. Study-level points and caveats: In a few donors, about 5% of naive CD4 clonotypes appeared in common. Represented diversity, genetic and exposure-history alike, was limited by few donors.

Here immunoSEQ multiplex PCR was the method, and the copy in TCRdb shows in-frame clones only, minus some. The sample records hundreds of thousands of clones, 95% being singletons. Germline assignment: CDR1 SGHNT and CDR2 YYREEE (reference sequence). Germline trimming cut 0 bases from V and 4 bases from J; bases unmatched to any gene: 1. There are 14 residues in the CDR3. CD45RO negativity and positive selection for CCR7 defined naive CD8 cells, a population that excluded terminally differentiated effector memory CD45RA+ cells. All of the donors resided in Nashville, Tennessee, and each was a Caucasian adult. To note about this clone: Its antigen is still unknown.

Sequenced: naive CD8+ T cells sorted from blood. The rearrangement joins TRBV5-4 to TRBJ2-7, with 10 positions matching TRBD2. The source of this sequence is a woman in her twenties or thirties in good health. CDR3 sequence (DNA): TGTGCCAGCAGCTTGGCTAGCGGGGGATACGAGCAGTACTTC. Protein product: CASSLASGGYEQYF.